This T cell receptor (beta chain) stems from a study of immune evolution from preneoplasia to lung adenocarcinoma. Study background: HLA loss of heterozygosity: 5.5% to 8.5% AIS, about 15% MIA, about 32% ADC, none AAH. General study findings and limits: Normal lung had the highest top T cell clone frequencies.

Assay used: immunoSEQ multiplex PCR; TCRdb lists only in-frame clones, some missing. The sample consists of roughly 9,200 clones, around 75% of them appearing once. CDR1 is SGHDT, CDR2 YYEEEE, per germline. Between the trimmed V and J ends, which lost 4 bases and 6 bases, there was a span of 9 bases. There are 12 residues in the CDR3. Two lung cancer pathologists independently confirmed each histologic diagnosis. After pathologic assessment, macro-dissection selected premalignant or tumor cells for extraction. This clone showed up just once. Its matching antigen is unknown. The genes are TRBV5-6 and TRBJ2-3, with D maybe TRBD1 (6 bases). Sequences were obtained from FFPE minimally invasive lung adenocarcinoma tissue. This clonotype originated in an older donor with lung adenocarcinoma. The CDR3 is CASSRDTDTQYF. CDR3 bases: TGTGCCAGCAGCAGGGACACTGATACGCAGTATTTT.